The subject of this entry is one TCR beta chain. What antigen it recognizes has not been identified. Per-nucleotide qualities are absent, and no much larger clonotype sits a single base away. This specimen comes from a study of cytomegalovirus exposure and HLA in healthy donors (dated by TCRdb to 2017 to 2019). Describing the broader study: An earlier analysis of roughly 500 of the donors reported approximately 300 Gb of sequence data and some 120 million unique TCR beta sequences from about 200 million T cells. Because of strong linkage in the cohort, a few DR-DQ haplotypes were treated as single units for association and clustering. The number of typed donors differed by locus: about 629-630 for A, B, C, DRB1 and DQB1; roughly 510 for DQA1; 606 for DPA1; and about 450 for DPB1. A later genetic analysis took genome-wide SNP genotypes for about three fifths of the roughly 700 donors and used that subset as a discovery cohort. In the later analysis, no new phenotypic data were used to find candidate immune exposures; instead, reliance was placed on TCR beta sequences and their occurrence across donors. Every discovery cohort repertoire had been produced on one sequencing platform. An early release that covered several hundred HLA-typed donors contained around 300 gigabases of sequencing data and 85 million to 100 million unique TCR sequences. HLA typing included class I and class II loci at four-digit resolution. In a later analysis, previously published TCR beta repertoires from hundreds of donors were re-analyzed and high-resolution HLA genotyping was added so that TCR occurrence patterns could be studied. The study profiled the T cell repertoires of about 640 subjects by immunosequencing and related them to cytomegalovirus serostatus. In an earlier analysis of 587 of the donors, high-throughput TCR beta sequencing was used to judge whether each TCR beta V gene segment behaved as functional or pseudogenic. Donor age, sex, ethnicity and CMV serostatus were compiled alongside the repertoire data. Along with the approximately 700-subject first cohort, a separate validation cohort of approximately 110 different subjects was used. The genetic ancestry cluster associated with self-reported Caucasian donors included 70% to 85% of the roughly 400 genotyped donors. On average, around 240,000 unique TCR beta nucleotide sequences were sequenced per donor among fewer than 500 genotyped donors of the cohort, with roughly 19% of those sequences being non-productive. The study aimed to test whether cataloging public T cell receptors could reveal signatures of past pathogen exposure. High-throughput TCR immunosequencing, statistical association of individual TCRs with disease status, and machine learning were combined to predict cytomegalovirus infection status. Overall study outcomes, separate from this receptor: Three of the identified cytomegalovirus-associated TCR beta chains were confirmed in vitro to be specific for cytomegalovirus antigens. When HLA alleles, especially DR and DQ, strongly co-occurred, attributing TCR associations to individual alleles was difficult. A further reported finding was that TCR beta sequences accurately predicted the HLA-A and HLA-B alleles for most subjects in the first cohort. In both the original and validation cohorts, the classifier was reported to diagnose cytomegalovirus status with high specificity and sensitivity. In a later analysis, some 18,000 TCR beta sequences were associated with specific HLA alleles at a false discovery rate of 0.05. A group of highly shared sequence variants was considered likely to be a technical artifact of the sequencing pipeline. Only TCR beta chains were sequenced in this cohort, and the absence of alpha or paired-chain data limited detectable features. Some IMGT-functional V segments, including TRBV6-2 and TRBV6-3, could not be distinguished by the 87-base-pair reads and were therefore excluded. In the study, approximately 160 TCR beta chains were listed as associated with cytomegalovirus. An association between a missense DCLRE1C variant and V-gene and J-gene trimming of TCR beta chains was found in a later genetic analysis and replicated in an independent cohort. Broadly in line with IMGT annotations, most TCR beta V segments showed up in productive rearrangements about 87% or about 30% of the time in an earlier analysis of some 590 of the donors. HLA typing was unavailable for some donors at each locus, so association tests used only the typed subset. In a later analysis, most CMV-associated TCR beta chains were found to appear HLA-restricted, with HLA associations seemingly driven largely by CMV exposure. In a later analysis, TCR association rates were found to vary across HLA loci, with the most associated TCRs seen for DRB1 alleles and the fewest for HLA-C alleles. In a later analysis, HLA-associated TCR beta chains showed more clonal expansion and lower generation probabilities than non-associated chains that were equally common. It was suggested by the authors that the approach could potentially be generalized to other disease states and immunological phenotypes. Seventeen rarely observed V segments, including chromosome 9 orphons, were excluded from the earlier analysis of almost 600 of the donors because counts were too low. Sequencing depth was assumed to be roughly uniform across donors in the presence/absence analyses, though that assumption may not hold. Correlated functional status among segregating V segments might be attributable to linkage disequilibrium, but an unknown experimental factor could not be ruled out. In a later analysis, several top co-occurrence clusters were reported to appear linked to parvovirus B19, influenza, CMV and Epstein-Barr virus. In a later genetic analysis, fewer N-insertions in productive TCRs were reported among donors in an Asian-associated ancestry cluster than the approximately 710-donor mean. Across donors, most TCR sequences were observed very rarely, whereas some public TCRs were present in many individuals. Immune exposure information for the cohort was limited to CMV serostatus.

The cysteine opens and the phenylalanine closes a CDR3 of 13 amino acids. CDR3 DNA is the only sequence kept; it has 39 bases, read in frame from the first base. The germline V gene provides CDR1 MNHEY and CDR2 SVGAGI. V is clipped by 2 bases and J by 6 bases, and the sequence between their germline boundaries is 7 bases long. To prepare the library, the immunoSEQ multiplex PCR assay was applied. The multiplex PCR relied on a mix of 60 forward primers for TCR Vbeta segments and 13 reverse primers for TCR Jbeta segments. The CDR3 region of rearranged TCR beta genes was amplified from genomic DNA with a multiplex PCR assay. Amplified TCR beta libraries were sequenced as 87-base-pair reads on the Illumina HiSeq System. From the authors' description of their analysis: In a later analysis, roughly 80 million unique TCR beta chains were counted across the roughly 670 repertoires, and roughly 10 million of these chains were shared by at least two donors. Raw reads were error-corrected and collapsed into unique sequences with a nearest-neighbor algorithm that merged closely related sequences to remove PCR and sequencing errors. Alignment of CDR3 sequences to IMGT reference sequences was used to assign V, D and J gene segments. Each retained sequence needed at least a six-nucleotide match to both a V gene segment and a J gene segment. Rearrangements were called productive when the CDR3 lacked stop codons and stayed in frame with V and J; all others were non-productive. CDR3 was defined according to IMGT convention as the region running from the second conserved V-encoded cysteine to the conserved J-encoded phenylalanine. The earlier analysis of approximately 590 of the donors excluded any sequence lacking an unambiguous match to a single V gene segment. In an earlier analysis of some 590 of the donors, V segments were called functional above 56.7% productive rearrangements and were called segregating when the between-donor standard deviation exceeded 5%. A statistical classification framework was built to diagnose cytomegalovirus status from the catalog of TCR beta chain sequences. A later analysis assigned V and J genes by comparing TCR nucleotide sequences with IMGT/GENE-DB human TR gene sequences. Using the TCRdist pipeline, a later analysis assigned CDR3 sequences along with most-parsimonious VDJ recombination scenarios. A later analysis defined each TCR beta chain by its CDR3 amino acid sequence plus V-gene family, and excluded reads lacking a unique V-gene family. To address suspected cross-contamination and a sequencing artifact, a later analysis removed 450 to 700 highly shared, low-generation-probability nucleotide sequences. In a later analysis, a clonal expansion index for each public chain was calculated from normalized within-repertoire ranks of inferred template counts. In a later analysis, generation probabilities were computed using a VDJ recombination model fitted to out-of-frame rearrangements, and the results were checked against IGoR. In a later analysis, TCR-TCR, TCR-HLA and TCR-CMV co-occurrence was scored with hypergeometric tests, and a repertoire-size bias correction was applied to TCR pairs. In a later analysis, false discovery rates were estimated by permuting HLA or CMV assignments 20 times. In a later analysis, co-occurring TCRs were grouped with DBSCAN, and TCRdist sequence similarity was added when clustering was performed within HLA-allele-positive subsets. Repertoires with fewer than 30,000 or more than 120,000 public chains, plus five repertoires with anomalous nucleotide sharing, were excluded from co-occurrence clustering. TCRdb stores this immuneACCESS table with in-frame sequences only. Part of the clones is absent; in the studies checked, under half of the shortfall reflects unresolved V genes, and no reason is known for the rest. The DNA gave D and trimming, while V, J and clone size come from that table. For this sample there are about 250,000 clones; around 90% appear just once. The ten top clones hold 1.7% of the sample.

The cohort comprised some 730 healthy bone marrow donors. At the time of sampling, all cohort members were nominally healthy, though unrecorded immune exposures were likely present. The donor tested CMV seronegative, placing the donor among the approximately 360 seronegative members of the cohort. Every donor gave a peripheral blood sample, and the peripheral blood mononuclear cells from that sample were used for TCR beta sequencing. Genomic DNA was extracted from the blood cell samples with the Qiagen DNeasy Blood Extraction Kit. The sequence derives from a girl aged 2-10 years in good health and CMV-seronegative. The chain links TRBV6-5 with TRBJ2-2; no confident D gene assignment can be made. Source material: PBMCs. The CDR3 sequence is CASSYPVPGELFF. The nucleotide sequence reads as follows: TGTGCCAGCAGTTACCCGGTCCCCGGGGAGCTGTTTTTT.